This note documents a single T cell receptor (beta chain) sequence. The data stem from a study of blood T cell repertoires in COVID-19. The data were produced by immunoSEQ multiplex PCR, yet TCRdb's version contains in-frame clones alone and is incomplete. The data hold more than 95,000 clones, with around four fifths observed a single time. Germline lookup yields CDR1 LNHDA and CDR2 SQIVND (reference sequence). CDR3 length equals 16 residues. Trimming removed 6 bases at V and 2 bases at J, with 14 bases between. This receptor was identified in a man younger than 40 with acute or convalescent COVID-19. Sequencing was done on a sample of peripheral blood. The chain joins TRBV19 to TRBJ2-6; D possibly corresponds to TRBD2 (6 bases). CDR3 in DNA: TGTGCCAGTAGGGGCGCGGGACTTCCTGGGGCCAACGTCCTGACTTTC. Its protein is CASRGAGLPGANVLTF.